This T cell receptor beta chain was observed in a study of CD8+ T cells in alopecia areata. Sequencing used cDNA as its template, made by extracting RNA and reverse transcribing it. Method: immunoSEQ multiplex PCR; TCRdb's copy keeps in-frame clones and lacks some. The sample lists some 130,000 clones, approximately 48% occurring once. CDR3 length equals 17 residues. Germline V gives CDR1 MNHEY, CDR2 SMNVEV (reference sequence). Trimming shortened V by 6 bases and J by 4 bases, and 21 bases separated the two germline ends. The sequences come from CD8+ T cells sorted from blood, collected at week 0. The sequence derives from a human donor with alopecia areata. The chain has TRBV27 and TRBJ1-4; maybe TRBD1 (6 bases). The CDR3 here is CASRTGVGLGGNEKLFF. CDR3 coding DNA: TGTGCCAGCAGGACAGGAGTTGGGCTGGGGGGTAATGAAAAACTGTTTTTT. Based on the CDR3 plus reference TRBV27 and TRBJ1-4, the full variable domain is EAQVTQNPRYLITVTGKKLTVTCSQNMNHEYMSWYRQDPGLGLRQIYYSMNVEVTDKGDVPEGYKVSRKEKRNFPLILESPSPNQTSLYFCASRTGVGLGGNEKLFFGSGTQLSVL.